The 11 T cell receptor beta chains given below trace back to one sample, sequenced in a study of blood T cell repertoires in COVID-19. Sequencing was performed with immunoSEQ multiplex PCR; in TCRdb, only in-frame clones are kept and a portion is missing. The table records over 200,000 clones, over 80% of them present only once. The sample was peripheral blood. Receptor source: a woman aged 65 to 85 with active or convalescent COVID-19.

This chain joins TRBV24-1 and TRBJ2-5; a possible D gene is TRBD1 (6 bases). V lost 4 bases and J lost 3, with 17 bases in between. Germline V gene sequence: CDR1 KGHDR, CDR2 SFDVKD. This CDR3 is 16 amino acids long. The CDR3 reads CATSERNRAWEETQYF. The DNA of the CDR3 is TGTGCCACCAGTGAGCGTAACAGGGCCTGGGAAGAGACCCAGTACTTC.

This clone came up once. The chain is built from TRBV4-2 and TRBJ2-1, with 7 bases matching TRBD2. Germline CDR1 is LGHNA and CDR2 is YNFKEQ. CDR3 length equals 15 residues. Trimming cost V 1 base and J 6 bases; bases outside gene matches: 6. Written as DNA, the CDR3 is TGTGCCAGCAGCCAAGGGAGCGGGAATGGCAATGAGCAGTTCTTC. Protein product: CASSQGSGNGNEQFF.

This clone was observed a single time. The chain couples TRBV11-3 to TRBJ2-1, with 7 positions matching TRBD1. V was clipped by 3 bases and J by 9 bases; unmatched bases: 5. The CDR3 contains 13 residues. Per the germline V gene, CDR1 is SGHNT and CDR2 is YENEEA. Here the CDR3 reads CASSLQQGTEQFF. CDR3 nucleotide sequence: TGTGCCAGCAGCTTGCAACAGGGGACTGAGCAGTTCTTC. The full variable domain, with the rest looked up from reference TRBV11-3 and TRBJ2-1, is EAGVVQSPRYKIIEKKQPVAFWCNPISGHNTLYWYLQNLGQGPELLIRYENEEAVDDSQLPKDRFSAERLKGVDSTLKIQPAELGDSAVYLCASSLQQGTEQFFGPGTRLTVL.

This clone was recorded once. The chain links TRBV11-2 to TRBJ2-2, with a weak D call TRBD2 (6 bases). The CDR3 covers 16 residues. V was shortened by 5 bases and J by 6 bases, with 19 bases between the two germline ends. CDR1 and CDR2 (germline): SGHAT, FQNNGV. CDR3 residues: CASSPGLGRGPGELFF. CDR3 coding DNA: TGTGCCAGCAGCCCGGGCCTAGGGCGGGGACCCGGGGAGCTGTTTTTT. Combining the CDR3 with reference TRBV11-2 and TRBJ2-2 gives the whole variable domain EAGVAQSPRYKIIEKRQSVAFWCNPISGHATLYWYQQILGQGPKLLIQFQNNGVVDDSQLPKDRFSAERLKGVDSTLKIQPAKLEDSAVYLCASSPGLGRGPGELFFGEGSRLTVL.

This clone was recorded only once. The chain couples TRBV5-4 to TRBJ2-4; D may be TRBD1 (6 bases). The CDR3 is 16 amino acids. Germline assignment: CDR1 SGHNT and CDR2 YYREEE (reference sequence). The germline V and J ends were trimmed by 4 bases and 2 bases, with 16 bases remaining between them. The CDR3 nucleotides are TGTGCCAGCAGCGGGGGCCCGGGTAGTACCAAAAACATTCAGTACTTC. Protein: CASSGGPGSTKNIQYF.

This clone turned up a few times. This sequence joins TRBV30 and TRBJ1-2; 9 nucleotides match TRBD1. Losses at the gene ends were 7 bases for V and 6 bases for J; bases not matched to a gene: 3. Germline-derived CDR1 and CDR2 are GTSNPN and SVGIG (reference sequence). The CDR3 totals 11 residues. In DNA form, the CDR3 reads TGTGCCTCCGGACAGGGGAATGGCTACACCTTC. It encodes CASGQGNGYTF.

This chain uses TRBV15 with TRBJ1-2, with a weak D call TRBD1 (5 bases). The CDR3 is made up of 14 amino acids. V lost 0 bases and J 4 bases, leaving 9 bases between the germline ends. Germline V lookup: CDR1 LNHNV, CDR2 YYDKDF (reference sequence). CDR3 in amino acids: CATSRDRGGYGYTF. CDR3 bases: TGTGCCACCAGCAGAGATCGCGGGGGCTATGGCTACACCTTC.

The chain employs TRBV5-1 and TRBJ2-5, with a weak D call TRBD2 (7 bases). Looked up from germline, CDR1 is SGHRS and CDR2 is YFSETQ. This CDR3 contains 14 residues. Trimming pared 4 bases from V and 5 bases from J, leaving 15 bases between. For the CDR3, the DNA is TGCGCCAGCAGCCCCCTCCCGGGGGGCGAGACCCAGTACTTC. Protein sequence: CASSPLPGGETQYF.

The chain combines TRBV2 with TRBJ1-4; D might be TRBD1 (6 bases). This CDR3 spans 15 amino acids. Trimming left V 4 bases short and J 6 bases short, with 15 bases between. Germline CDR1 SNHLY, CDR2 FYNNEI. The DNA for the CDR3 is TGTGCCAGCAGTGTTCAGGGGTCCAGGGATGAAAAACTGTTTTTT. Its protein is CASSVQGSRDEKLFF. Full variable domain (remainder filled in from reference TRBV2 and TRBJ1-4): EPEVTQTPSHQVTQMGQEVILRCVPISNHLYFYWYRQILGQKVEFLVSFYNNEISEKSEIFDDQFSVERPDGSNFTLKIRSTKLEDSAMYFCASSVQGSRDEKLFFGSGTQLSVL.

J is TRBJ1-2 and V is TRBV6-6; TRBD1 is a possible D gene (6 bases). CDR3 size: 14 residues. Germline V CDR1 and CDR2: MNHNY, SVGAGI (reference sequence). The V and J ends lost 0 bases and 7 bases respectively, with 12 bases between them. CDR3 DNA sequence: TGTGCCAGCAGTTACTCGAGACAGGCGGTTGGCTACACCTTC. Translating it yields CASSYSRQAVGYTF.

This sequence joins TRBV7-8 and TRBJ2-3, with D unclear. Germline CDR1 is SGHVS and CDR2 is FQNEAQ. The CDR3 runs 14 residues. V was cut by 1 base and J by 2 bases, with 7 bases left in between. The CDR3 reads CASSLGGNTDTQYF. CDR3 coding DNA: TGTGCCAGCAGCTTAGGAGGCAACACAGATACGCAGTATTTT. Looking up the rest from reference TRBV7-8 and TRBJ2-3 gives the full variable domain: GAGVSQSPRYKVAKRGQDVALRCDPISGHVSLFWYQQALGQGPEFLTYFQNEAQLDKSGLPSDRFFAERPEGSVSTLKIQRTQQEDSAVYLCASSLGGNTDTQYFGPGTRLTVL.